The T cell receptor (beta chain) under discussion was sequenced for a study of beta chain features in type 1 diabetes. Concerning this clone: Its antigen is not identified. This specimen includes other DNA sequences encoding the same CDR3.

Every isolated RNA sample was fully reverse transcribed, so sequencing captured expressed TCRB transcripts. Assay used: immunoSEQ multiplex PCR; TCRdb lists only in-frame clones, some missing. Of about 260,000 clones in the sample, roughly 20% were seen once. Whole-study results and caveats: Patients' naive, central memory and regulatory TCRB repertoires appeared more alike than those of healthy donors. Within each of all four CD4+ subsets, Type 1 diabetes patients had TCRB CDR3s that were moderately but significantly shorter.

This CDR3 has 12 amino acids. Trimming took off 4 bases at V and 2 bases at J, with 8 bases between the two ends. The germline gives CDR1 SQVTM, CDR2 ANQGSEA. Sequenced sample: naive CD4+ T cells from blood. The J gene is TRBJ2-5, the V gene TRBV29-1; tentative D call: TRBD1 (5 bases). The origin of this receptor is a woman in her forties with type 1 diabetes. The CDR3 bases are TGCAGCGTTGGACAGATTCAAGAGACCCAGTACTTC. Amino acids: CSVGQIQETQYF.